These T cell receptor beta chains were read from a single sample in a study of identical twins. In TCRdb, the 5' RACE reads were re-called with MiXCR into one record per CDR3 protein. The data show roughly 540,000 distinct CDR3 sequences, with 22% seen just once and around 1% held by the top ten. These data were likewise used in another study, on T cells expressing NK-cell markers.

The sample taken for sequencing was CD4+ T cells sorted from blood. These receptors were obtained from a woman younger than 30 in good health. CDR3s include the opening cysteine and the closing phenylalanine or tryptophan. A D gene is named only where the DNA matches it firmly. Some rows have no size entry. The others give once, few or many, or a class for an expanded clone.

j_call,v_call,d_call,clone_size,cdr3_aa,cdr3_nt
TRBJ2-3,TRBV7-2,NA,many,CASGGTDTQYF,TGTGCCAGCGGGGGCACAGATACGCAGTATTTT
TRBJ1-4,TRBV20-1,NA,few,CSARGGVTNEKLFF,TGCAGTGCTAGAGGGGGGGTAACTAATGAAAAACTGTTTTTT
TRBJ2-2,TRBV5-1,TRBD2,NA,CASSLATGRATGELFF,TGCGCCAGCAGCTTGGCCACGGGGAGGGCCACCGGGGAGCTGTTTTTT
TRBJ2-1,TRBV11-1,TRBD1,NA,CASSLDREEQFF,TGTGCCAGCAGCCTTGACAGGGAGGAGCAGTTCTTC
TRBJ1-2,TRBV20-1,TRBD1,many,CSARVDRGHGYTF,TGCAGTGCTAGAGTTGACAGGGGGCATGGCTACACCTTC
TRBJ2-3,TRBV10-3,TRBD1,NA,CAIRVTGTEFTDTQYF,TGTGCCATCAGGGTAACCGGGACAGAGTTCACAGATACGCAGTATTTT
TRBJ2-7,TRBV30,NA,NA,CAWISPLGRNYEQYF,TGTGCCTGGATCTCTCCCCTCGGCCGGAACTACGAGCAGTACTTC
TRBJ2-3,TRBV7-2,NA,few,CASSLAWTDTQYF,TGTGCCAGCAGCTTAGCATGGACAGATACGCAGTATTTT
TRBJ2-3,TRBV6-2/TRBV6-3,NA,NA,CASSYPHAFEGTDTQYF,TGTGCCAGCAGTTACCCCCATGCCTTTGAGGGCACAGATACGCAGTATTTT
TRBJ2-1,TRBV6-5,NA,few,CASSYSGGVGSSSYNEQFF,TGTGCCAGCAGTTACTCTGGCGGGGTCGGCTCGAGCTCCTACAATGAGCAGTTCTTC
TRBJ2-7,TRBV12-3/TRBV12-4,NA,NA,CASTRRAHYEQYF,TGTGCCAGCACGCGGCGGGCGCACTACGAGCAGTACTTC
TRBJ2-5,TRBV18,NA,few,CASSPTPEETQYF,TGTGCCAGCTCGCCGACCCCGGAGGAGACCCAGTACTTC
TRBJ2-5,TRBV9,NA,once,CASSAPGAKETQYF,TGTGCCAGCAGTGCCCCGGGGGCCAAAGAGACCCAGTACTTC
TRBJ1-5,TRBV20-1,NA,NA,CSARDVRHGNQPQHF,TGCAGTGCTAGAGATGTCCGGCACGGAAATCAGCCCCAGCATTTT
TRBJ2-6,TRBV7-9,TRBD1,NA,CASSGQGAGANVLTF,TGTGCCAGCAGCGGACAGGGGGCTGGGGCCAACGTCCTGACTTTT
TRBJ2-3,TRBV5-4,TRBD2,NA,CASSLPGLAGEDTQYF,TGTGCCAGCAGCTTACCCGGGTTAGCGGGGGAGGATACGCAGTATTTT
TRBJ2-5,TRBV6-6,NA,few,CASALRGQETQYF,TGTGCCAGCGCTTTGCGGGGCCAAGAGACCCAGTACTTC
TRBJ2-7,TRBV20-1,TRBD2,NA,CSARQAGSHYEQYF,TGCAGTGCTAGGCAAGCGGGATCCCACTACGAGCAGTACTTC
TRBJ2-1,TRBV12-5,NA,NA,CASGLESGSHNEQFF,TGTGCTAGTGGTTTGGAAAGCGGTTCCCACAATGAGCAGTTCTTC
TRBJ2-3,TRBV20-1,TRBD2,once,CSARAAGAADTQYF,TGCAGTGCTAGAGCTGCGGGAGCGGCAGATACGCAGTATTTT
TRBJ2-7,TRBV18,TRBD1,few,CASSPSGQSYEQYF,TGTGCCAGCTCACCCTCGGGACAGTCTTACGAGCAGTACTTC
TRBJ2-1,TRBV20-1,NA,NA,CSARLRYNEQFF,TGCAGTGCTAGACTAAGGTACAATGAGCAGTTCTTC
TRBJ1-5,TRBV6-2/TRBV6-3,NA,NA,CASNRHTNQPQHF,TGTGCCAGCAACCGACACACGAATCAGCCCCAGCATTTT
TRBJ2-1,TRBV20-1,TRBD2,many,CSAPTYRERENEQFF,TGCAGTGCCCCCACTTATAGGGAGCGGGAAAATGAGCAGTTCTTC
TRBJ2-3,TRBV5-1,NA,few,CAASLQGQTDTQYF,TGCGCCGCCTCCCTACAGGGACAAACAGATACGCAGTATTTT
TRBJ2-1,TRBV5-5,NA,NA,CAIGPGLLCQFF,TGTGCCATCGGCCCTGGGCTCCTCTGCCAGTTCTTC
TRBJ2-5,TRBV5-4,NA,few,CASSFPSGVDGETQYF,TGTGCCAGCAGCTTTCCCTCGGGCGTGGATGGGGAGACCCAGTACTTC
TRBJ1-2,TRBV12-3/TRBV12-4,NA,many,CASSRGTFYGYTF,TGTGCCAGCAGCCGGGGGACATTCTATGGCTACACCTTC
TRBJ2-1,TRBV7-9,TRBD1,NA,CASSSYRGSYNEQFF,TGTGCCAGCAGCTCATACAGGGGGTCCTACAATGAGCAGTTCTTC
TRBJ2-7,TRBV15,TRBD2,few,CATSRGRGAYEQYF,TGTGCCACCAGCAGAGGTCGGGGGGCCTACGAGCAGTACTTC
TRBJ1-1,TRBV20-1,NA,few,CSARDGSPGTEAFF,TGCAGTGCTAGAGACGGGAGCCCTGGGACTGAAGCTTTCTTT
TRBJ1-1,TRBV6-5,NA,few,CATAMNTEAFF,TGTGCCACCGCAATGAACACTGAAGCTTTCTTT
TRBJ2-7,TRBV6-2/TRBV6-3,TRBD1,few,CASSPSGDRSTYEQYF,TGTGCCAGCAGCCCATCCGGGGACAGATCTACCTACGAGCAGTACTTC
TRBJ2-1,TRBV7-9,TRBD2,NA,CASSEGLAGPSYNEQFF,TGTGCCAGCAGCGAGGGACTAGCGGGACCCTCCTACAATGAGCAGTTCTTC
TRBJ1-1,TRBV7-8,NA,few,CASSLVLGSIEAFF,TGTGCCAGCAGCTTAGTCTTGGGCAGCATTGAAGCTTTCTTT
TRBJ2-7,TRBV29-1,NA,many,CSVKSRKTDSEQYF,TGCAGCGTTAAGAGTCGGAAGACGGATTCAGAGCAGTACTTC
TRBJ1-1,TRBV29-1,NA,NA,CSAGASTEAFF,TGCAGCGCCGGAGCGAGCACTGAAGCTTTCTTT
TRBJ1-4,TRBV7-9,NA,NA,CASSPMGATNEKLFF,TGTGCCAGCAGCCCCATGGGCGCAACTAATGAAAAACTGTTTTTT
TRBJ1-5,TRBV6-1,TRBD1,NA,CASSPHIPGTGGNQPQHF,TGTGCCAGCAGCCCACATATCCCCGGGACAGGGGGCAATCAGCCCCAGCATTTT
TRBJ2-5,TRBV12-3/TRBV12-4,TRBD1,NA,CASTKLQGLGETQYF,TGTGCCAGCACCAAATTACAGGGGTTGGGGGAGACCCAGTACTTC
TRBJ1-1,TRBV20-1,TRBD1,few,CSADGSQGADTEAFF,TGCAGTGCTGACGGCTCACAGGGGGCGGACACTGAAGCTTTCTTT
TRBJ1-2,TRBV20-1,TRBD1,NA,CSAGTGDNYGYTF,TGCAGTGCTGGGACAGGGGATAACTATGGCTACACCTTC
TRBJ2-3,TRBV7-2,NA,NA,CASSLSRPAADTQYF,TGTGCCAGCAGCTTATCCCGCCCGGCGGCAGATACGCAGTATTTT
TRBJ2-5,TRBV24-1,NA,NA,CATSDGADSQETQYF,TGTGCCACCAGTGATGGGGCGGATAGCCAAGAGACCCAGTACTTC
TRBJ2-3,TRBV4-2,NA,NA,CASSQGGQSTDTQYF,TGTGCCAGCAGCCAAGGTGGGCAGTCCACAGATACGCAGTATTTT
TRBJ1-2,TRBV6-1,NA,few,CASRRLNVGGSRGYTF,TGTGCCAGCAGACGGCTCAATGTCGGGGGGAGTCGAGGCTACACCTTC
TRBJ2-1,TRBV20-1,NA,few,CSARGVSSLRNEQFF,TGCAGTGCTAGAGGGGTGTCTAGCTTAAGGAATGAGCAGTTCTTC
TRBJ2-7,TRBV20-1,TRBD2,few,CSASQSGRNYEQYF,TGCAGTGCTAGCCAGAGCGGGAGGAACTACGAGCAGTACTTC
TRBJ2-2,TRBV6-2/TRBV6-3,NA,NA,CATPSGTGELFF,TGTGCCACCCCCTCGGGGACCGGGGAGCTGTTTTTT
TRBJ2-3,TRBV7-9,TRBD2,few,CASSLLAGGADTQYF,TGTGCCAGCAGCCTCCTAGCGGGGGGCGCAGATACGCAGTATTTT